This passage covers 30 T cell receptor gamma chains from one sample sequenced in a study of gamma-delta T cells after stem cell transplantation. TCRdb applied CATT to the RT-PCR reads for clone calling. The data contain about 230 gamma-chain clones, over 4% of them singletons. Material: gamma-delta T cells. These receptors came from a human donor. It is not recorded whose cells these are; they may come from a transplant donor.

The chain joins TRGV4 to TRGJ1 or TRGJ2. Trimming removed 3 bases from V and 7 bases from J; junction bases left unmatched: 3. CDR1 and CDR2 (germline): EGSTGY, YDSYTSSV. The CDR3 runs 11 residues. CDR3 amino acids: CATWDRYKKLF. The CDR3 nucleotides are TGTGCCACCTGGGATCGATATAAGAAACTCTTT.

This clone has just a few counts. A single base is all that separates this from a far larger clone, so a read error is likely. Other DNA sequences in the sample encode the same CDR3. V gene TRGV9 combines with J gene TRGJP. Germline CDR1 and CDR2: GITISATS and ISYDGTV (reference sequence). This CDR3 contains 16 residues. DNA of the CDR3: TGTGCCTTGTGGGAGGTGCTCGAGTTGGGCAAAAAAATCAAGGTGTTT. It codes for CALWEVLELGKKIKVF.

This chain joins TRGV9 and TRGJ1 or TRGJ2. CDR3 length: 14 residues. The germline V gene has CDR1 GITISATS and CDR2 ISYDGTV (reference sequence). J lost 10 bases, V lost 3 bases, and 15 bases had no gene match. The CDR3 coding sequence is TGTGCCTTGTGGGAGCCACCTCCAACACTGAAGAAACTCTTT. Its protein product is CALWEPPPTLKKLF.

This clone was picked up a small number of times. This probably arose from a read error, given a far larger clone one base away. This sample also contains other DNA sequences that code for the same CDR3. This chain joins TRGV9 and TRGJ1 or TRGJ2. The CDR3 sequence is 15 residues long. In germline, CDR1 is GITISATS, CDR2 ISYDGTV (reference sequence). CDR3 loop: CALWENTSNYYKKLF. CDR3 nucleotide sequence: TGTGCCTTGTGGGAAAACACCTCGAATTATTATAAGAAACTCTTC.

This clone is judged medium-sized. This may be a read error: a much more frequent sequence differs by one nucleotide. The chain couples TRGV9 to TRGJP. Germline lookup yields CDR1 GITISATS and CDR2 ISYDGTV (reference sequence). This CDR3 has 16 amino acids. CDR3 sequence: CALWEVGELGKKIEVF. The CDR3 DNA sequence: TGTGCCTTGTGGGAGGTAGGAGAGTTGGGCAAAAAAATCGAGGTATTT.

This clone was counted between two and nine times. A far bigger clonotype differs at one base, so this is likely a read error. This sequence joins TRGV9 and TRGJP. The CDR3 contains 18 residues. Germline V gene lookup returns CDR1 GITISATS and CDR2 ISYDGTV (reference sequence). Germline trimming cut 5 bases from V and 4 bases from J; bases unmatched to any gene: 11. The CDR3 here is CALWGANYQELGKKIKVF. CDR3 in DNA: TGTGCCTTGTGGGGGGCCAACTATCAAGAGTTGGGCAAAAAAATCAAGGTATTT.

This clone turned up a few times. A far larger clone is just one base off, so this is likely a read error. This CDR3 is also generated by other DNA sequences in the sample. The J gene is TRGJ1 or TRGJ2, the V gene TRGV9. The CDR3 extends over 11 amino acids. CDR1 GITISATS and CDR2 ISYDGTV come from the germline V gene (reference sequence). The CDR3 sequence is CALWEPRKKLF. CDR3 bases: TGCGCCTTGTGGGAGCCACGTAAGAAACTCTTT.

Note on this clone: The protein in TCRdb stems from a much larger clone and differs at residue 11 from this DNA's translation, likely a read error; here the protein is translated from the DNA. The chain has TRGV9 and TRGJP. This CDR3 comprises 17 residues. Germline CDR1 GITISATS, CDR2 ISYDGTV (reference sequence). CDR3 region: CALWEALQELDKKIKVF. The CDR3 region has the DNA TGTGCCTTGTGGGAGGCGCTCCAAGAGTTGGACAAAAAAATCAAGGTATTT.

This clone was recorded a few times. This DNA's translation and the protein TCRdb lists, from a much larger clone, do not match at residue 7, likely due to a read error; the protein shown is translated from the DNA. The chain combines TRGV8 with TRGJP2. Germline V gene data show CDR1 as VENAVY and CDR2 as YDSYNSRV. Trimming removed 5 bases from V and 0 bases from J; junction bases left unmatched: 6. This CDR3 region has 15 residues. CDR3 DNA: TGTGCCACCTGGGGGTGGCATAGTAGTGATTGGATCAAGACGTTT. It yields the protein CATWGWHSSDWIKTF.

This clone was counted a few times. A far larger clone is only one base removed, so a read error is likely. V and J are TRGV8 and TRGJ1 or TRGJ2. Germline CDR1 is VENAVY and CDR2 is YDSYNSRV. This CDR3 region has 12 residues. The CDR3 nucleotides are TGTGCCACCCGGGATAATTATTATAAGAAACTCTTT. It translates to CATRDNYYKKLF.

This clone was seen a handful of times. The mismatch at residue 11 between this DNA's translation and the TCRdb protein of a much larger clone likely reflects a read error; the protein shown is translated from the DNA. The chain carries TRGV9 and TRGJ1 or TRGJ2. This CDR3 is 15 amino acids long. V was clipped by 2 bases and J by 8 bases; unmatched bases: 15. Germline CDR1 and CDR2: GITISATS and ISYDGTV (reference sequence). The CDR3 region is CALWEAQGYSHKKLF. CDR3 nucleotides: TGTGCCTTGTGGGAGGCGCAAGGTTATAGTCATAAGAAACTCTTT.

About this clone itself: TCRdb's protein for this DNA is that of a much larger clone and differs from the translation at residue 6, likely a read error; the protein shown is the DNA translation. J is TRGJP2 and V is TRGV8. J gave up 0 bases and V 5 bases, and 6 bases lay outside the gene matches. The CDR3 is 15 residues long. The germline CDR1 and CDR2 sequences are VENAVY and YDSYNSRV. DNA for the CDR3: TGTGCCACCTGGGGGCGGTATAGTAGTGATTGGATCAAGACGTTT. Amino acids: CATWGRYSSDWIKTF.

This clone rates as medium-sized. Only one base separates this from a far larger clonotype, so it likely reflects a read error. The sample holds other DNA sequences that translate to the same CDR3. The genes are TRGV9 and TRGJP. The trim removed 5 bases at V and 7 bases at J, leaving 5 bases unmatched. CDR3 length equals 15 residues. CDR1 is GITISATS, CDR2 ISYDGTV, per germline (reference sequence). The CDR3 here is CALWGQELGKKIKVF. The CDR3 DNA reads as TGTGCCTTGTGGGGCCAGGAGTTGGGCAAAAAAATCAAGGTATTT.

Within the sample, this clone is large (0.1 to 1%). A far larger clone is just one base off, so this is likely a read error. Distinct nucleotide sequences in the sample also encode this CDR3. CDR3 coding DNA: TGCGCCACCTGGGACGGTTCGAATTATTATAAGAAACTCTTT. It is translated as CATWDGSNYYKKLF. The rearrangement links TRGV2 to TRGJ1 or TRGJ2. This CDR3 has 14 residues. Germline V gene lookup returns CDR1 EGSNGY and CDR2 YDSYNSKV.

In its sample, this clone was seen a few times. The protein TCRdb lists belongs to a much larger clone and differs from this DNA's translation at residue 2, which points to a read error; the protein shown is made from the DNA. The V gene is TRGV9, the J gene TRGJP. CDR3 length: 16 residues. Germline values: CDR1 GITISATS, CDR2 ISYDGTV (reference sequence). CDR3: CTLWELQELGKKIKVF. The CDR3 region has the DNA TGTACCTTGTGGGAGCTTCAAGAGTTGGGCAAAAAAATCAAGGTATTT.

This clone has just a few counts. This likely stems from a read error, as it lies one base from a far larger clone. The J gene is TRGJP, the V gene TRGV9. The germline V gene has CDR1 GITISATS and CDR2 ISYDGTV (reference sequence). There are 18 residues in the CDR3. The CDR3 here is CALWEVHAGELGKKIRVF. DNA for the CDR3: TGTGCCTTGTGGGAGGTGCATGCAGGGGAGTTGGGCAAAAAAATCAGGGTATTT.

With regard to this clone: Translating this DNA gives a protein that differs at residue 6 from the TCRdb one, which belongs to a much larger clone; a read error is likely, and the protein shown is this translation. The CDR3 reads CALWSDQELGKKIKVF. The CDR3 bases are TGTGCCTTGTGGTCGGACCAGGAGTTGGGCAAAAAAATCAAGGTATTT. The chain is built from TRGV9 and TRGJP. Germline assignment: CDR1 GITISATS and CDR2 ISYDGTV (reference sequence). CDR3 length: 16 amino acids. J was trimmed by 7 bases and V by 6 bases; bases with no gene match: 9.

Judged by abundance, this clone is medium-sized. Given a far larger clone just one base away, this is likely a sequencing read error. Other DNA variants within this sample encode the same CDR3. This CDR3 is CATWDGSNYYKKLF. In nucleotides, the CDR3 is TGTGCCACCTGGGACGGCTCGAATTATTATAAGAAACTCTTT. The chain recombines TRGV2 with TRGJ1 or TRGJ2. V lost 1 base, J lost 0 bases, and 3 bases stayed unmatched. The CDR3 extends over 14 amino acids. Germline CDR1 and CDR2: EGSNGY and YDSYNSKV.

This clone is termed medium-sized. A far larger clone is off by one base, so a read error is likely. This sequence joins TRGV9 and TRGJP. CDR3 size: 15 residues. The germline CDR1 and CDR2 sequences are GITISATS and ISYDGTV (reference sequence). The CDR3 DNA is TGTGCCTTGTGGGGCCAAGAGTTGGGCAAAAAAATCGAGGTATTT. Amino acid sequence: CALWGQELGKKIEVF.

This clone is medium-sized (0.01 to 0.1%). A far larger clone is a single base away, which makes a read error likely. The chain has TRGV9 and TRGJP. Germline CDR1 reads GITISATS; CDR2 reads ISYDGTV (reference sequence). The CDR3 contains 15 residues. The CDR3 region has the DNA TGTGCCTCGTGGGGCCAAGAGTTGGGCAAAAAAATCAAGGTATTT. Protein product: CASWGQELGKKIKVF.

As for this clone: The TCRdb protein, from a much larger clone, departs from this DNA's translation at residue 8, likely by read error; the protein shown derives from the DNA. The chain carries TRGV9 and TRGJP. Germline CDR1 and CDR2: GITISATS and ISYDGTV (reference sequence). The CDR3 has 15 residues. The CDR3 is CALWERESGKKIKVF. The CDR3 DNA reads TGTGCCTTGTGGGAGCGAGAGTCGGGCAAAAAAATCAAGGTATTT.

By frequency in the sample, this clone is medium-sized. Since a far larger clone is one base different, this is likely a read error. The sample holds other DNA sequences that translate to the same CDR3. The V call is TRGV9, the J call TRGJP. The V gene end was trimmed by 0 bases and the J gene end by 7 bases; junction bases not matched to a gene: 3. CDR1 and CDR2 (germline): GITISATS, ISYDGTV (reference sequence). The CDR3 runs 16 residues. This CDR3 reads CALWEVQELGKKIKVF. CDR3 nucleotides: TGTGCCTTGTGGGAGGTGCAGGAGTTGGGCAAAAAAATCAAGGTATTT.

Details on this clone: The protein held in TCRdb is that of a much larger clone and does not match this DNA's translation at residue 13, likely because of a read error; the protein shown is translated from the DNA. The genes are TRGV8 and TRGJP2. Germline-derived CDR1 and CDR2 are VENAVY and YDSYNSRV. This CDR3 region has 15 residues. The CDR3 nucleotides read TGTGCCACCTGGGGGTGGTATAGTAGTGATTGGATCAGGACGTTT. It codes for CATWGWYSSDWIRTF.

A remark on this clone: A far more abundant clone sits one base away, making this likely a read error. Other DNA variants within this sample encode the same CDR3. The chain carries TRGV9 and TRGJ1 or TRGJ2. The CDR3 length is 15 residues. The germline V gene encodes CDR1 GITISATS and CDR2 ISYDGTV (reference sequence). The CDR3 sequence is CALWEAQGYSYKKLF. The CDR3 DNA is TGCGCCTTGTGGGAGGCGCAAGGTTATAGTTATAAGAAACTCTTT.

About this clone: TCRdb shows a much larger clone's protein in place of this DNA's translation, and the two differ at residue 3, likely through a read error; the protein shown is translated from the DNA. The genes are TRGV9 and TRGJP. The CDR3 consists of 15 residues. Germline V gives CDR1 GITISATS, CDR2 ISYDGTV (reference sequence). CDR3 residues: CASWEGELGKKIKVF. CDR3 DNA: TGTGCCTCGTGGGAGGGTGAGTTGGGCAAAAAAATCAAGGTATTT.

Of note for this clone: A read error is the likely source, as a far larger clone sits one nucleotide away. The same CDR3 can be traced to other DNA sequences in this sample. The V and J genes are TRGV9 and TRGJP. The CDR3 has 16 residues. V lost 1 base to trimming and J lost 7 bases; unmatched junction nucleotides: 4. Germline-derived CDR1 and CDR2 are GITISATS and ISYDGTV (reference sequence). The DNA for the CDR3 is TGTGCCTTGTGGGAGGTAGGGGAGTTGGGCAAAAAAATCAAGGTATTT. It yields the protein CALWEVGELGKKIKVF.

With regard to this clone: A read error is the likely source, as a far larger clone sits one nucleotide away. This specimen includes other DNA sequences encoding the same CDR3. This chain uses TRGV9 with TRGJP. Germline V gene sequence: CDR1 GITISATS, CDR2 ISYDGTV (reference sequence). The CDR3 extends over 17 amino acids. CDR3 sequence (DNA): TGCGCCTTGTGGGAGGTGCCTCAAGAGTTGGGCAAAAAAATCAAGGTATTT. Its translation is CALWEVPQELGKKIKVF.

In its sample, this clone is medium-sized. One base separates it from a far larger clone, so it is likely a read error. The chain has TRGV9 and TRGJP. Germline-derived CDR1 and CDR2 are GITISATS and ISYDGTV (reference sequence). The CDR3 is 16 residues long. CDR3 sequence reads: CALREVQELGKKIKVF. The CDR3 DNA reads TGTGCCTTGCGGGAGGTGCAAGAGTTGGGCAAAAAAATCAAGGTATTT.

Comments on this clone: The TCRdb protein comes from a much larger clone and disagrees with this DNA's translation at residue 5, likely due to a read error; the protein given here is derived from the DNA. This rearrangement joins TRGV9 to TRGJP. The CDR3 totals 16 residues. CDR1 GITISATS and CDR2 ISYDGTV come from the germline V gene (reference sequence). Written as DNA, the CDR3 is TGTGCCTTGTGGGGGGTGCGGGAGTTGGGCAAAAAAATCAAGGTATTT. This sequence encodes CALWGVRELGKKIKVF.

This clone is deemed medium-sized. With only one base between it and a far larger clone, this is likely a read error. This specimen includes other DNA sequences encoding the same CDR3. The chain recombines TRGV9 with TRGJ1 or TRGJ2. The CDR3 loop spans 15 amino acids. V lost 3 bases, J lost 0 bases, and 8 bases stayed unmatched. Germline V gene sequence: CDR1 GITISATS, CDR2 ISYDGTV (reference sequence). CDR3 DNA sequence: TGTGCCTTGTGGGAGAACACCTCGAATTATTATAAGAAACTCTTT. It codes for CALWENTSNYYKKLF.